This entry lists 24 T cell receptor beta chains sequenced from one sample in a study of OX40 agonist ivuxolimab in advanced cancers. Assay used: immunoSEQ multiplex PCR; TCRdb lists only in-frame clones, some missing. The sample consists of tens of thousands of clones, around 86% of them appearing once. The sequencing here drew on CD4+ or CD8+ T cells sorted from blood, taken in a trial of the OX40 agonist ivuxolimab. The origin of the receptors is an adult with an advanced solid tumor such as melanoma, head and neck, liver or kidney cancer.

V usage is TRBV7-9 and J usage is TRBJ2-7; possibly TRBD2 for D (6 bases). Germline V gives CDR1 SEHNR, CDR2 FQNEAQ (reference sequence). Between the trimmed V and J ends, which lost 5 bases and 12 bases, there was a span of 17 bases. The CDR3 is made up of 12 amino acids. Here the CDR3 reads CASSHGGTDRYF. As DNA, the CDR3 is TGTGCCAGCAGCCACGGCGGGACGGACCGGTACTTC.

This sequence joins TRBV5-6 and TRBJ1-1, with 8 bases aligning to TRBD1. The germline CDR1 and CDR2 sequences are SGHDT and YYEEEE. The V gene end was trimmed by 1 base and the J gene end by 0 bases; junction bases not matched to a gene: 2. This CDR3 comprises 15 residues. The CDR3 DNA sequence: TGTGCCAGCAGCTTGCCAGGGGGCATGAACACTGAAGCTTTCTTT. It encodes CASSLPGGMNTEAFF.

The chain carries TRBV7-2 and TRBJ1-6; D gene uncertain. The germline V gene encodes CDR1 SGHTA and CDR2 FQGNSA. The CDR3 is 14 residues long. Trimming stripped 1 base from V and 13 bases from J, with 14 bases between. The CDR3 coding sequence is TGTGCCAGCAGCTTAGGACTATTGCCTATGCCCCTCCACTTT. The encoded protein is CASSLGLLPMPLHF.

This chain joins TRBV7-8 and TRBJ2-7; possible D gene TRBD1, 6 bases. Germline CDR1 reads SGHVS; CDR2 reads FQNEAQ. The V gene lost 2 bases and the J gene lost 2 bases, with 19 bases spanning the gap. This CDR3 spans 17 amino acids. The CDR3 DNA reads as TGTGCCAGCAGCTTAATATCTTCAGGGGCTCACCCCTACGAGCAGTACTTC. Translated: CASSLISSGAHPYEQYF. The variable domain in full, completed from reference TRBV7-8 and TRBJ2-7, reads GAGVSQSPRYKVAKRGQDVALRCDPISGHVSLFWYQQALGQGPEFLTYFQNEAQLDKSGLPSDRFFAERPEGSVSTLKIQRTQQEDSAVYLCASSLISSGAHPYEQYFGPGTRLTVT.

The rearrangement links TRBV2 to TRBJ2-7; D unresolved. With 5 bases removed from V and 3 bases from J, the gap between germline ends came to 5 bases. Germline V CDR1 and CDR2: SNHLY, FYNNEI. This CDR3 comprises 11 residues. CDR3 coding DNA: TGTGCCAGCAGTTACTACTACGAGCAGTACTTC. Its protein is CASSYYYEQYF.

This clone was seen just once. The genes are TRBV18 and TRBJ1-1, with a possible D match to TRBD1 (6 bases). V was shortened by 4 bases and J by 1 base, with 13 bases between the two germline ends. Germline V lookup: CDR1 KGHSH, CDR2 LQKENI. CDR3 size: 15 residues. The CDR3 DNA reads as TGTGCCAGCTCACTTCAAGGGGGGGGGAACACTGAAGCTTTCTTT. Translated, it gives CASSLQGGGNTEAFF. The full variable domain, its missing parts supplied by reference TRBV18 and TRBJ1-1, is NAGVMQNPRHLVRRRGQEARLRCSPMKGHSHVYWYRQLPEEGLKFMVYLQKENIIDESGMPKERFSAEFPKEGPSILRIQQVVRGDSAAYFCASSLQGGGNTEAFFGQGTRLTVV.

The chain joins TRBV29-1 to TRBJ1-4, with TRBD1 matching over 8 bases. The CDR3 length is 13 residues. The germline gives CDR1 SQVTM, CDR2 ANQGSEA. Trimming took 0 bases from V and 11 from J; bases not matched to a gene: 5. This chain's CDR3 is CSVEDQGARKLFF. The CDR3 region has the DNA TGCAGCGTTGAAGATCAGGGGGCGCGGAAACTGTTTTTT.

The chain couples TRBV7-3 to TRBJ2-3; TRBD2 aligns across 8 bases. The V segment lost 4 bases and the J segment 4 bases; nucleotides outside the gene matches: 7. CDR3 size: 15 residues. Per germline, CDR1 SGHTA and CDR2 FQGTGA. The CDR3 here is CASSSGLGFPDTQYF. The DNA for the CDR3 is TGTGCCAGCAGCTCGGGACTAGGGTTCCCAGATACGCAGTATTTT. Drawing the rest from reference TRBV7-3 and TRBJ2-3, the complete variable domain is GAGVSQTPSNKVTEKGKYVELRCDPISGHTALYWYRQSLGQGPEFLIYFQGTGAADDSGLPNDRFFAVRPEGSVSTLKIQRTERGDSAVYLCASSSGLGFPDTQYFGPGTRLTVL.

The chain couples TRBV12-5 to TRBJ2-5; D might be TRBD2 (5 bases). The length of the CDR3 is 18 residues. Trimming took off 5 bases at V and 0 bases at J, with 22 bases between the two ends. Germline loops: CDR1 LGHNT, CDR2 FRNRAP. The CDR3 here is CASGPGLGGSRNQETQYF. The CDR3 DNA sequence: TGTGCTAGTGGTCCCGGCTTGGGTGGGAGCCGTAACCAAGAGACCCAGTACTTC.

This chain links TRBV7-3 with TRBJ2-3; tentatively, D is TRBD2 (6 bases). The CDR3 totals 14 residues. Germline V gene lookup returns CDR1 SGHTA and CDR2 FQGTGA. V lost 5 bases to trimming and J lost 5 bases, with 14 bases between them. The CDR3 coding sequence is TGTGCCAGCAGCCCGCTCCCGGGAGAAGATACGCAGTATTTT. This encodes CASSPLPGEDTQYF.

The rearrangement joins TRBV4-1 to TRBJ2-3; perhaps D is TRBD1 or TRBD2 (5 bases each). Trimming cost V 4 bases and J 4 bases, with 18 bases left between them. Germline lookup yields CDR1 MGHRA and CDR2 YSYEKL. CDR3 length: 16 residues. The CDR3 sequence: CASSRLGIVGPDTQYF. Here the CDR3 DNA reads TGCGCCAGCAGCCGCCTCGGGATAGTGGGGCCAGATACGCAGTATTTT.

The chain has TRBV5-1 and TRBJ1-1; D is unresolved. The V end lost 4 bases, the J end lost 10 bases, and 17 bases lay between the germline ends. The CDR3 is made up of 13 amino acids. CDR1 SGHRS and CDR2 YFSETQ come from the germline V gene. The CDR3 sequence: CASSAGGGLGAFF. The CDR3 bases are TGCGCCAGCAGCGCCGGTGGCGGCCTTGGAGCTTTCTTT.

The genes are TRBV11-1 and TRBJ2-7; the match to TRBD2 covers 8 bases. Looked up from germline, CDR1 is SGHAT and CDR2 is FQDESV (reference sequence). The ends lost 5 bases at V and 2 bases at J; junction bases unmatched: 8. The CDR3 runs to 15 residues. The CDR3 DNA follows: TGTGCCAGCAGCCCTTCCGGGACTAGAACCTACGAGCAGTACTTC. The encoded protein is CASSPSGTRTYEQYF.

This clone was seen once. V is TRBV6-6 and J is TRBJ1-5, with a weak D call TRBD1 (6 bases). The CDR3 runs to 13 residues. Trimming left V 8 bases short and J 0 bases short, with 8 bases between. Germline CDR1 MNHNY, CDR2 SVGAGI (reference sequence). CDR3 in DNA: TGTGCCAGCCAGGGGAATAGCAATCAGCCCCAGCATTTT. Encoded protein: CASQGNSNQPQHF.

V usage is TRBV12-5 and J usage is TRBJ1-5; the D is unclear. The CDR3 runs to 12 residues. V was shortened by 4 bases and J by 4 bases, with 5 bases between the two germline ends. Per the germline V gene, CDR1 is LGHNT and CDR2 is FRNRAP. The DNA for the CDR3 is TGTGCTAGTGGTTCCCCTAATCAGCCCCAGCATTTT. Amino acid sequence: CASGSPNQPQHF.

The V and J genes are TRBV6-6 and TRBJ2-1, with D unresolved. Germline CDR1 is MNHNY and CDR2 is SVGAGI (reference sequence). The CDR3 loop spans 11 amino acids. The V and J ends lost 1 base and 9 bases respectively, with 4 bases between them. The CDR3 sequence is CASSYFGEQFF. The CDR3 coding sequence is TGTGCCAGCAGTTACTTTGGTGAGCAGTTCTTC.

The chain joins TRBV6-5 to TRBJ2-5; D not resolved. CDR3 length: 15 amino acids. The V end lost 2 bases, the J end lost 5 bases, and 15 bases lay between the germline ends. The V gene's germline CDR1 is MNHEY and CDR2 SVGAGI. CDR3 coding DNA: TGTGCCAGCAGTTACCCCCATACGTTGGGGGAGACCCAGTACTTC. This codes for CASSYPHTLGETQYF.

The chain employs TRBV9 and TRBJ2-1; 8 bases are shared with TRBD1. CDR3 length equals 15 residues. V dropped 0 bases and J dropped 7; count of bases not matched to a gene: 6. The V gene's germline CDR1 is SGDLS and CDR2 YYNGEE. The CDR3 DNA follows: TGTGCCAGCAGCGTAGTCGGACAGGGAGCTAATGAGCAGTTCTTC. It translates to CASSVVGQGANEQFF.

The rearrangement links TRBV14 to TRBJ2-7; possible D gene TRBD1, 6 bases. The CDR3 has 15 amino acids. Germline-derived CDR1 and CDR2 are SGHDN and FVKESK. The V gene lost 1 base and the J gene lost 3 bases, with 13 bases spanning the gap. This chain's CDR3 is CASSQVTDRNYEQYF. CDR3 bases: TGTGCCAGCAGCCAAGTAACGGACAGAAACTACGAGCAGTACTTC.

This sequence joins TRBV11-3 and TRBJ2-5; 11 bases are a match to TRBD2. CDR1 is SGHNT and CDR2 is YENEEA in the germline V gene. The CDR3 spans 16 residues. The V and J ends lost 5 bases and 3 bases, in that order; junction bases with no gene match: 8. The CDR3 loop is CASSPRRLAGKETQYF. CDR3 nucleotide sequence: TGTGCCAGCAGCCCCAGAAGACTAGCGGGGAAAGAGACCCAGTACTTC.

This clone was recorded a few times. This chain uses TRBV7-2 with TRBJ2-1, with unresolved D. The CDR3 spans 15 residues. V lost 2 bases and J 8 bases, leaving 16 bases between the germline ends. The germline V gene has CDR1 SGHTA and CDR2 FQGNSA. In DNA form, the CDR3 reads TGTGCCAGCAGCTTAACCCCGATTGTCAGTTATGAGCAGTTCTTC. Encoded protein: CASSLTPIVSYEQFF.

This chain links TRBV6-5 with TRBJ2-7; 7 bases are shared with TRBD1. Germline V gene sequence: CDR1 MNHEY, CDR2 SVGAGI. J lost 3 bases, V lost 5 bases, and 10 bases had no gene match. The CDR3 consists of 15 residues. The CDR3 region has the DNA TGTGCCAGCAGTGTGGACCGGGACAGAATCTACGAGCAGTACTTC. Amino acid sequence: CASSVDRDRIYEQYF.

CDR3: CASSFPTTPPKQYF. The CDR3 nucleotides are TGTGCCAGCAGCTTCCCGACCACCCCCCCTAAGCAGTACTTC. The J gene is TRBJ2-7, the V gene TRBV7-8; D is uncertain. Germline V gene data show CDR1 as SGHVS and CDR2 as FQNEAQ. The germline V and J ends were trimmed by 3 bases and 8 bases, with 17 bases remaining between them. This CDR3 comprises 14 residues.

The CDR3 DNA is TGTGCCAGTAGTATTCAGGGTCATCCGCGTGGAAACTATGGCTACACCTTC. Amino acid sequence: CASSIQGHPRGNYGYTF. The V and J genes are TRBV19 and TRBJ1-2; D perhaps matches TRBD1 (5 bases). The V gene lost 3 bases and the J gene lost 2 bases, with 19 bases spanning the gap. The CDR3 loop spans 17 amino acids. The germline V gene encodes CDR1 LNHDA and CDR2 SQIVND (reference sequence).